This entry features one T cell receptor beta chain sequence. Its target is not known. RNA transcripts gave rise to amplified TCR beta CDR3 regions. A set of HTBI primers served as the primers for a first-round RT-PCR of the TCR CDR3. TCRdb re-called the multiplex PCR reads through MiXCR, storing one row per CDR3 protein. The repertoire holds hundreds of thousands of distinct CDR3 sequences, with around a sixth as singletons. The CDR3 contains 18 residues. The germline V gene encodes CDR1 MNHEY and CDR2 SVGEGT. Trimming cost V 0 bases and J 2 bases; bases outside gene matches: 5. This specimen belongs to a study of T cells in Graves' hyperthyroidism and ophthalmopathy. Study as a whole: Prior to any treatment, at the point of initial diagnosis, peripheral blood was collected. General observations from the study: Most clonotypes expanded in thyroid above 0.001 were likewise present in blood. In the analysis, a 13 V-J model separated ophthalmopathy from stable hyperthyroidism.

This sequence joins TRBV6-2 or TRBV6-3 and TRBJ2-1; 12 nucleotides align to TRBD2. The origin of this receptor is a woman in her late teens or twenties with Graves' hyperthyroidism. The sample was blood. The CDR3 sequence is CASSYSRTSGTAYNEQFF. The CDR3, as DNA: TGTGCCAGCAGTTACTCCCGGACTAGCGGGACCGCCTACAATGAGCAGTTCTTC.